What follows is one T cell receptor (beta chain) and its context. The antigen is undetermined. The data were obtained in a study of CD8+CD57+ T cells in acquired aplastic anemia. Study-level points and caveats: Both patients and controls carried the same twenty-nine CD8+ CDR3 sequences.

Only patients with CD8+CD57+ cell expansion on flow cytometry were chosen for sequencing. Germline V gives CDR1 WNHNN, CDR2 SYGVQD (reference sequence). V lost 5 bases and J lost 11, with 20 bases in between. This CDR3 has 14 amino acids. Using genomic DNA as the template, TCR beta VDJ and CDR3 profiling was carried out. MiXCR was run by TCRdb on the reads, yielding one entry per CDR3 protein. Among roughly 290,000 distinct CDR3 sequences listed, around three fifths were seen once. This chain links TRBV10-1 with TRBJ2-3, with unresolved D. The sample taken for sequencing was sorted CD4+, CD8+, or CD8+CD57+ T cells (not recorded which) from PBMCs. The sequence was collected from a human donor with aplastic anemia. The CDR3 DNA sequence: TGCGCCAGCAGTCAGGCCCCCCTAGGGAATGAGCAGTATTTT. This codes for CASSQAPLGNEQYF.